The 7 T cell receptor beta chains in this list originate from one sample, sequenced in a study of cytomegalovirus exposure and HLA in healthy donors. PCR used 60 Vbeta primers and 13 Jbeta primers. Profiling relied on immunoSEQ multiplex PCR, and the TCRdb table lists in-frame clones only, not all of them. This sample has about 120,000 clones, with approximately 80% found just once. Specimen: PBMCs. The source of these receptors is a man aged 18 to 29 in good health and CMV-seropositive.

The CDR3 bases are TGTGCCAGCAGTGGAAGGACAGGGCAAGAGACCCAGTACTTC. It yields the protein CASSGRTGQETQYF. This chain uses TRBV28 with TRBJ2-5; 8 nucleotides agree with TRBD1. The CDR3 is 14 residues long. V lost 5 bases and J lost 2; bases outside the gene matches: 4. CDR1 and CDR2 from the germline V gene are MDHEN and SYDVKM.

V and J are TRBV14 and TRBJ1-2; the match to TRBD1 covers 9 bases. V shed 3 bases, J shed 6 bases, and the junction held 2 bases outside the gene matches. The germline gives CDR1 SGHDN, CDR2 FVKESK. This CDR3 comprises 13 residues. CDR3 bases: TGTGCCAGCAGCCAGCGGGACAGGGATGGCTACACCTTC. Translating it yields CASSQRDRDGYTF.

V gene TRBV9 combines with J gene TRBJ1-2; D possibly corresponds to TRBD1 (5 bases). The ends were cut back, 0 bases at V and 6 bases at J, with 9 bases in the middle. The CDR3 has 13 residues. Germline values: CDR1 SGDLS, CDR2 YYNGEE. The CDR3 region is CASSVAPGNGYTF. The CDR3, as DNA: TGTGCCAGCAGCGTAGCTCCAGGGAATGGCTACACCTTC.

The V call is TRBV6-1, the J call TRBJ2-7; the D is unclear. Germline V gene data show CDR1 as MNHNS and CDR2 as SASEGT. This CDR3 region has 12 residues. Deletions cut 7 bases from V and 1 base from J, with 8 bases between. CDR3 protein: CASTTVSYEQYF. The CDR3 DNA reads TGTGCCAGCACAACAGTATCCTACGAGCAGTACTTC.

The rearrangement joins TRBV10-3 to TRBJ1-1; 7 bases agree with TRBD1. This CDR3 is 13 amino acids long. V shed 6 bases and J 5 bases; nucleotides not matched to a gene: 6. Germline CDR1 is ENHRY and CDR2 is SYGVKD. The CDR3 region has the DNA TGTGCCATCAGCAAGACAGGGCGAACTGAAGCTTTCTTT. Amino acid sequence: CAISKTGRTEAFF.

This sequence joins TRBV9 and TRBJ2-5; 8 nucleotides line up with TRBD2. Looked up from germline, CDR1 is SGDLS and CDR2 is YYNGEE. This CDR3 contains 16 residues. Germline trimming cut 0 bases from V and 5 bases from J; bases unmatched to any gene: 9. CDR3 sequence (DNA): TGTGCCAGCAGCGTAGTAGGGGTAGCGGGATGGGAGACCCAGTACTTC. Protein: CASSVVGVAGWETQYF.

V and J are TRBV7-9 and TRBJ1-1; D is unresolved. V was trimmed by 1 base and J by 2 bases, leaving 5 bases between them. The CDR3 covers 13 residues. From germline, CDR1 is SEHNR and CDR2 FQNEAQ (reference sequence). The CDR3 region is CASSLETNTEAFF. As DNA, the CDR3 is TGTGCCAGCAGCTTAGAAACTAACACTGAAGCTTTCTTT.